This T cell receptor (beta chain) was captured in a study of cytomegalovirus exposure and HLA in healthy donors. Study-level findings and limits: Later on, a genetic analysis was performed. It linked a missense variant in DCLRE1C with V- and J-gene trimming of TCR beta. HLA alleles were associated with some 16,000 TCR beta sequences in a later analysis at 0.05 false discovery rate. The authors listed approximately 160 TCR beta chains as cytomegalovirus-associated. Certain sequence variants were highly shared and formed a cluster, and this cluster was likely a sequencing artifact.

This clone came up a few times. The antigen remains unidentified. The PCR made use of 60 Vbeta and 13 Jbeta primers. Sequencing was performed with immunoSEQ multiplex PCR; in TCRdb, only in-frame clones are kept and a portion is missing. The sample lists about 80,000 clones; approximately 60% were seen once. Sequencing was performed on PBMCs. This TCR came from a male donor in good health and CMV-seropositive.

The DNA for the CDR3 is TGTGCCAGTAGTATAGGTGCAAGGGGCCCCCAAGAGACCCAGTACTTC. Translation gives CASSIGARGPQETQYF. The rearrangement uses TRBV19 and TRBJ2-5; TRBD1 might be the D (5 bases). Germline V CDR1 and CDR2: LNHDA, SQIVND (reference sequence). The CDR3 runs to 16 residues. Trimming took off 1 base at V and 1 base at J, with 13 bases between the two ends.